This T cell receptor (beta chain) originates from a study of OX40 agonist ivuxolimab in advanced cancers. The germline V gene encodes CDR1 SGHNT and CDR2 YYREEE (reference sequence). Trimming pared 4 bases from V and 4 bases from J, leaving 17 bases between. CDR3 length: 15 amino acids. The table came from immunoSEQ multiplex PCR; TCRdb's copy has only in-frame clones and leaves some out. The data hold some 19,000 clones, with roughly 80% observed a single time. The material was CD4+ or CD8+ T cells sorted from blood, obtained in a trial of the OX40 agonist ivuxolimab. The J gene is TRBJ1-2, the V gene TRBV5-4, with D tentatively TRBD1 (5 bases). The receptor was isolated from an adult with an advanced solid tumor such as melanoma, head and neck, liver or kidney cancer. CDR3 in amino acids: CASSRDPKRSYGYTF. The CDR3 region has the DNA TGTGCCAGCAGCCGGGACCCGAAAAGATCCTATGGCTACACCTTC. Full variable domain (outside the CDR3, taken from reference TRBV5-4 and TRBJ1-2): ETGVTQSPTHLIKTRGQQVTLRCSSQSGHNTVSWYQQALGQGPQFIFQYYREEENGRGNFPPRFSGLQFPNYSSELNVNALELDDSALYLCASSRDPKRSYGYTFGSGTRLTVV.